This T cell receptor (beta chain) was obtained from a study of blood T cell repertoires in COVID-19 (dated by TCRdb to about 2020). A note on the overall study: The collaborator samples originated in the United States, Italy and Spain and spanned the acute and convalescent phases of COVID-19. The dataset comprised deeply sampled blood TCRbeta repertoires from subjects exposed to, actively infected with, or recovered from COVID-19. The samples were drawn from the first 160 participants of the ongoing ImmuneRACE study and from 1,254 subjects provided by 6 global collaborators. Sample metadata almost always included a de-identified subject ID, COVID-19 status, age in years and sex. HLA class I and class II types, where available, came from metadata supplied by the sample provider rather than from assay-based typing. The prospective study material was composed of cDNA or gDNA derived from T cells, B-cell-depleted T cells, or PBMCs. The repertoires were made available in a free public database intended to serve as a resource for research on the immune response to SARS-CoV-2.

On this clone: Its antigen is unknown. The sample holds no much larger clone one base away, and base qualities are not on file.

The immunoSEQ Assay, a bias-controlled multiplex PCR, was used to amplify TCRbeta CDR3 regions from genomic DNA. The published analysis was carried out like this. The number of nucleated cells in each sample was estimated by amplification of reference gene primers within the assay. To quantify the absolute abundance of each unique TCRbeta CDR3 rearrangement, sequence reads were collapsed and filtered. Productive Simpson clonality was computed per sample as the square root of Simpson's diversity index over productive rearrangements. Entries here come from immuneACCESS through TCRdb and include only in-frame sequences with V and J called. Some clones fail to appear in such tables; in the studies checked, an unresolved V gene covers under half of the shortfall, and the cause of the remainder is unknown. Clone size and the V and J calls come from that table; the DNA yielded D and trimming. This sample has approximately 130,000 clones in its table, and around 83% of those were observed once. The ten largest clonotypes hold roughly 5.5% of the sample.

The germline V gene gives CDR1 as SGDLS and CDR2 as YYNGEE. From V the trimming removes 4 bases and from J it removes 4 bases, while the gene matches leave 6 bases of the junction unaccounted for. The CDR3, cysteine through phenylalanine, is 16 amino acids long. Of the read, only the CDR3 DNA is kept; its 48 bases are in frame from base 1. Broad study findings and their caveats: Clinical and demographic metadata were provided uncurated, with the amount varying by source and participant.

The collaborating institutions used their own protocols to collect whole blood in K2EDTA tubes. For TCRbeta analysis, collaborators shipped samples in one of three forms: frozen whole blood, isolated PBMCs, or DNA extracted from either of those sample types. Sequenced material: peripheral blood. The chain is made from TRBV9 and TRBJ2-3; 13 bases in between match TRBD2. This receptor was obtained from an elderly man with active or convalescent COVID-19. The base sequence is TGTGCCAGCAGCACCTCCGGACTAGCGGGGGCAGATACGCAGTATTTT. It specifies CASSTSGLAGADTQYF.